The entry that follows covers one T cell receptor beta chain sequence. PCR employed 60 Vbeta and 13 Jbeta primers. TCRdb keeps only in-frame clones here, not all; method: immunoSEQ multiplex PCR. Of about 120,000 clones listed, approximately 67% are singletons. This specimen belongs to a study of cytomegalovirus exposure and HLA in healthy donors. The CDR3 length is 16 residues. Germline CDR1 is SGDLS and CDR2 is YYNGEE. V was trimmed by 4 bases and J by 2 bases, leaving 16 bases between them. The sequenced sample consisted of PBMCs. This sequence joins TRBV9 and TRBJ1-5; D not resolved. This sequence was found in a young man in good health and CMV-seropositive. The CDR3 reads CASSLPPRACNQPQHF. CDR3 DNA sequence: TGTGCCAGCAGCCTCCCCCCCCGAGCCTGCAATCAGCCCCAGCATTTT.